This passage covers 21 T cell receptor beta chains from one sample sequenced in a study of T cells after yellow fever vaccination. TCRdb recomputed calls from the 5' RACE reads with MiXCR, one row per CDR3 protein. The sample lists 110,000 to 150,000 distinct CDR3 sequences, 5% to 7.5% occurring once. Sample: CD4+ T cells sorted from PBMCs, taken 10 days after the yellow fever booster vaccination. The receptors come from a young man who received the YFV17D yellow fever vaccine.

In this sample, this clonotype turned up many times. The chain couples TRBV27 to TRBJ2-2, with a tentative D call TRBD1 (5 bases). Germline V gene sequence: CDR1 MNHEY, CDR2 SMNVEV (reference sequence). The CDR3 has 15 amino acids. Trimming shortened V by 6 bases and J by 2 bases, and 13 bases separated the two germline ends. CDR3 residues: CASSNDGQNTGELFF. As DNA, the CDR3 is TGTGCCAGCAGCAACGATGGACAAAACACCGGGGAGCTGTTTTTT.

This clonotype was observed many times. This chain connects TRBV7-9 to TRBJ2-1; TRBD2 agrees at 14 bases. This CDR3 comprises 14 residues. Trimming took 5 bases from V and 15 from J; bases not matched to a gene: 9. Germline CDR1 and CDR2: SEHNR and FQNEAQ (reference sequence). CDR3 nucleotides: TGTGCCAGCAGCCAGACTAGCGGGAGGGAGTCCCTGTTCTTC. This sequence encodes CASSQTSGRESLFF. Together with reference TRBV7-9 and TRBJ2-1, the CDR3 gives the full variable domain: DTGVSQNPRHKITKRGQNVTFRCDPISEHNRLYWYRQTLGQGPEFLTYFQNEAQLEKSRLLSDRFSAERPKGSFSTLEIQRTEQGDSAMYLCASSQTSGRESLFFGPGTRLTVL.

This clonotype was detected many times. The gene calls are TRBV2 and TRBJ2-3, with a weak D call TRBD2 (6 bases). From germline, CDR1 is SNHLY and CDR2 FYNNEI. The V gene lost 4 bases and the J gene lost 2 bases, with 13 bases spanning the gap. This CDR3 is 15 amino acids long. The CDR3: CASSVFLADTDTQYF. The CDR3 DNA follows: TGTGCCAGCAGTGTTTTTTTAGCGGACACAGATACGCAGTATTTT.

There are a few counts of this clonotype. The chain is built from TRBV10-1 and TRBJ2-3; possibly TRBD2 for D (6 bases). V shed 6 bases and J shed 14 bases, with 21 bases lying between them. The length of the CDR3 is 13 residues. In germline, CDR1 is WNHNN, CDR2 SYGVQD (reference sequence). In DNA form, the CDR3 reads TGCGCCAGCAGCGCGGGGACCATTACTCACCTGTATTTT. Translated: CASSAGTITHLYF.

This clonotype appeared many times. The chain has TRBV15 and TRBJ1-5; D gene unclear. V lost 0 bases and J 10 bases, leaving 7 bases between the germline ends. The germline V gene encodes CDR1 LNHNV and CDR2 YYDKDF (reference sequence). CDR3 length: 12 amino acids. The CDR3 loop reads CATSRDTAPQHF. The CDR3, as DNA: TGTGCCACCAGCAGAGATACAGCCCCCCAGCATTTT.

The sample holds many counts of this clonotype. The rearrangement uses TRBV5-1 and TRBJ2-7; either TRBD1 or TRBD2 may supply D (7 bases each). This CDR3 has 15 amino acids. CDR1 and CDR2 (germline): SGHRS, YFSETQ. Deletions cut 4 bases from V and 0 bases from J, with 14 bases between. In nucleotides, the CDR3 is TGCGCCAGCAGCCCGCAGGGGGGGTTCTCCTACGAGCAGTACTTC. Translating gives CASSPQGGFSYEQYF.

The genes are TRBV24-1 and TRBJ2-3; 13 bases match TRBD2. CDR1 KGHDR and CDR2 SFDVKD come from the germline V gene. V lost 4 bases to trimming and J lost 4 bases; unmatched junction nucleotides: 13. This CDR3 contains 19 residues. The CDR3 protein is CATSDPPGLAGRTADTQYF. DNA of the CDR3: TGTGCCACCAGTGACCCACCGGGACTAGCGGGACGAACGGCAGATACGCAGTATTTT.

This clonotype was seen at least ten times. Here the CDR3 DNA reads TGCAGTGCGAGGGACGGGGCGGGAGACGAGCATGAGCAGTTCTTC. The encoded protein is CSARDGAGDEHEQFF. V gene TRBV20-1 combines with J gene TRBJ2-1; 7 nucleotides line up with TRBD2. Germline V CDR1 and CDR2: DFQATT, SNEGSKA (reference sequence). Trimming cost V 6 bases and J 8 bases; bases outside gene matches: 16. This CDR3 is 15 amino acids long.

With regard to this clonotype: The germline gene is not matched at one end of the junction; a read error may be the cause. The chain uses TRBV20-1 and TRBJ2-1, with 12 bases that match TRBD2. The CDR3 contains 16 residues. CDR1 and CDR2 from the germline V gene are DFQATT and SNEGSKA (reference sequence). CDR3 in amino acids: CCARVAGTSGYNEQFF. DNA for the CDR3: TGCTGTGCTAGAGTGGCTGGGACTAGCGGGTACAATGAGCAGTTCTTC.

This clonotype was recorded many times. The V gene is TRBV6-5, the J gene TRBJ2-1; maybe TRBD2 (6 bases). The CDR3 length is 16 residues. The V gene's germline CDR1 is MNHEY and CDR2 SVGAGI. V was pared by 4 bases and J by 4 bases, with 17 bases between. CDR3 sequence reads: CASSSRGSGIYNEQFF. CDR3 nucleotides: TGTGCCAGCAGTTCCCGGGGTAGCGGAATTTACAATGAGCAGTTCTTC.

This clonotype was seen ten or more times. This chain uses TRBV5-1 with TRBJ2-1; TRBD2 might be the D (6 bases). Germline V CDR1 and CDR2: SGHRS, YFSETQ. V shed 7 bases and J shed 4 bases, with 9 bases lying between them. The CDR3 has 12 amino acids. The DNA for the CDR3 is TGCGCCAGCGGGGCGGGATACAATGAGCAGTTCTTC. It translates to CASGAGYNEQFF. Together with reference TRBV5-1 and TRBJ2-1, the CDR3 gives the full variable domain: KAGVTQTPRYLIKTRGQQVTLSCSPISGHRSVSWYQQTPGQGLQFLFEYFSETQRNKGNFPGRFSGRQFSNSRSEMNVSTLELGDSALYLCASGAGYNEQFFGPGTRLTVL.

This clonotype was recorded many times. V gene TRBV25-1 combines with J gene TRBJ2-7; unclear D gene. This CDR3 has 13 residues. The V and J ends lost 4 bases and 3 bases respectively, with 10 bases between them. CDR1 and CDR2 from the germline V gene are MGHDK and SYGVNS. The CDR3 loop is CASSARANYEQYF. In nucleotides, the CDR3 is TGTGCCAGCAGTGCCCGGGCGAACTACGAGCAGTACTTC.

This sequence joins TRBV20-1 and TRBJ2-1, with TRBD2 matching 9 bases. Germline V gives CDR1 DFQATT, CDR2 SNEGSKA (reference sequence). Trimming at V came to 6 bases and at J to 12 bases, leaving 9 bases not matched to a gene. The CDR3 is made up of 12 amino acids. CDR3 DNA sequence: TGCAGTGCCCTTAGCGGGGGATGGGTGCAGTTCTTC. Encoded protein: CSALSGGWVQFF.

This chain links TRBV7-4 with TRBJ2-7; the match to TRBD1 covers 8 bases. Looked up from germline, CDR1 is SGHVT and CDR2 is SQSDAQ. V lost 5 bases and J lost 0; bases outside the gene matches: 6. The CDR3 consists of 15 residues. CDR3 bases: TGTGCCAGCAGCATCCAAACAGGGGGCTCCTACGAGCAGTACTTC. Protein: CASSIQTGGSYEQYF. Filled out from reference TRBV7-4 and TRBJ2-7, the complete variable domain reads GAGVSQSPRYKVAKRGRDVALRCDSISGHVTLYWYRQTLGQGSEVLTYSQSDAQRDKSGRPSGRFSAERPERSVSTLKIQRTEQGDSAVYLCASSIQTGGSYEQYFGPGTRLTVT.

This clonotype was counted at least ten times. The rearrangement joins TRBV29-1 to TRBJ2-5, with D maybe TRBD2 (5 bases). V gave up 2 bases and J gave up 5 bases, with 18 bases separating them. The CDR3 has 15 amino acids. Germline CDR1 reads SQVTM; CDR2 reads ANQGSEA. In DNA form, the CDR3 reads TGCAGCGTTGAACCCCCGGGCGCGAGAGGGGAGACCCAGTACTTC. Its protein product is CSVEPPGARGETQYF.

This clonotype was seen repeatedly, ten times or more. This chain links TRBV5-1 with TRBJ2-4, with TRBD1 identical over 9 bases. Germline V CDR1 and CDR2: SGHRS, YFSETQ. J gave up 8 bases and V 0 bases, and 3 bases lay outside the gene matches. The CDR3 is 14 amino acids. The CDR3 DNA follows: TGCGCCAGCAGCTTGGGACAGGGGGGAGACATTCAGTACTTC. Translation: CASSLGQGGDIQYF.

The table lists this clonotype with a few counts. The gene calls are TRBV28 and TRBJ2-5; D call uncertain. The CDR3 totals 14 residues. The V and J ends lost 5 bases and 5 bases respectively, with 15 bases between them. Germline V CDR1 and CDR2: MDHEN, SYDVKM. The CDR3 sequence is CASSPGPLGETQYF. CDR3 nucleotide sequence: TGTGCCAGCAGTCCCGGCCCGCTAGGCGAGACCCAGTACTTC.

The chain uses TRBV20-1 and TRBJ2-1, with TRBD2 identical over 13 bases. V lost 5 bases, J lost 6 bases, and 4 bases stayed unmatched. The CDR3 consists of 14 residues. CDR1 is DFQATT and CDR2 is SNEGSKA in the germline V gene (reference sequence). Written as DNA, the CDR3 is TGCAGTGCTCCTGGGACTAGCGGGGCCAATGAGCAGTTCTTC. Protein: CSAPGTSGANEQFF.

The sample holds many counts of this clonotype. The V gene is TRBV6-5, the J gene TRBJ2-3; D is ambiguous. V shed 8 bases and J shed 5 bases, with 8 bases lying between them. The germline CDR1 and CDR2 sequences are MNHEY and SVGAGI. The CDR3 has 11 residues. CDR3 sequence: CASGMGDTQYF. DNA of the CDR3: TGTGCCAGCGGGATGGGAGATACGCAGTATTTT.

This clonotype has ten or more counts. The chain uses TRBV19 and TRBJ2-7, with 7 bases aligning to TRBD1. The length of the CDR3 is 14 residues. The V gene's germline CDR1 is LNHDA and CDR2 SQIVND (reference sequence). V trimming: 6 bases; J trimming: 1 base; junction bases outside the gene matches: 6. The CDR3 is CASSMRQGSYEQYF. The CDR3 nucleotides are TGTGCCAGTAGCATGAGACAGGGTTCCTACGAGCAGTACTTC.

This clonotype was seen at least ten times. The genes are TRBV5-4 and TRBJ2-3; tentative D call: TRBD1 (5 bases). Germline V lookup: CDR1 SGHNT, CDR2 YYREEE (reference sequence). V lost 0 bases, J lost 5 bases, and 13 bases lay in between. This CDR3 is 15 amino acids long. The CDR3 is CASSLAGRARDTQYF. The CDR3 bases are TGTGCCAGCAGCTTGGCCGGCAGGGCTAGAGATACGCAGTATTTT.